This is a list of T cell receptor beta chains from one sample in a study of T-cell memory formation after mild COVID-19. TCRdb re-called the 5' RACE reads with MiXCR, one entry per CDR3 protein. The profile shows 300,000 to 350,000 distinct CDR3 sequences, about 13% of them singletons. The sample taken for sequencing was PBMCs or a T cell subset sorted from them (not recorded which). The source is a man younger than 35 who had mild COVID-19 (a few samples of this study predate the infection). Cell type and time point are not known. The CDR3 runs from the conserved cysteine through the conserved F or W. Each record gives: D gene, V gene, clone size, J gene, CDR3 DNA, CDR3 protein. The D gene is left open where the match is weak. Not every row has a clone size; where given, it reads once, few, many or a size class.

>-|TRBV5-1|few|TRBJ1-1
TGCGCCAGCAGCGCTGGGGGGATCACTGAAGCTTTCTTT
CASSAGGITEAFF
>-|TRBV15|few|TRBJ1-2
TGTGCCACCAGACCATTCCGAGGAACGCTTGGCTACACCTTC
CATRPFRGTLGYTF
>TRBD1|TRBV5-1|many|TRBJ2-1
TGCGCCAGCAGCTTTGTGGACAGGTGGAATGAGCAGTTCTTC
CASSFVDRWNEQFF
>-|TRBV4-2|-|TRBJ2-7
TGTGCCAGCAGCCAAGATGACGGTAAATTCTACGAGCAGTACTTC
CASSQDDGKFYEQYF
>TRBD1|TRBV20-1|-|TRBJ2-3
TGCAGTGCTGACATCTTCCCCGGGACAGTACGCACAGATACGCAGTATTTT
CSADIFPGTVRTDTQYF
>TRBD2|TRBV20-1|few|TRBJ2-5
TGCAGTGCTAGAGCCCCTCCGGGGGGGCCGAAGTACCAAGAGACCCAGTACTTC
CSARAPPGGPKYQETQYF
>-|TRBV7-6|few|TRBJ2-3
TGTGCCAGCAGCTTAGATTGGGGTGCCACAGATACGCAGTATTTT
CASSLDWGATDTQYF
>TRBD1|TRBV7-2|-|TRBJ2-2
TGTGCCAGCAGCTTAAATCAGGGGGAAACCGGGGAGCTGTTTTTT
CASSLNQGETGELFF
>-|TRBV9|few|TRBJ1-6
TGTGCCAGCAGCCAAGAGGTTTACCGGACGCCCCTCCACTTT
CASSQEVYRTPLHF
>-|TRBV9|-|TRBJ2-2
TGTGCCAGCAGCGTAGGATTATCGGACACCGGGGAGCTGTTTTTT
CASSVGLSDTGELFF
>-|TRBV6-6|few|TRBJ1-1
TGTGCCAGCAGTAATCGGGGAGGGGACGACACTGAAGCTTTCTTT
CASSNRGGDDTEAFF
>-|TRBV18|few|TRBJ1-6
TGTGCCAGCTCACCCGGGATGGGGAATTCACCCCTCCACTTT
CASSPGMGNSPLHF
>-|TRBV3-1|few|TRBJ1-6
TGTGCCAGCAGCCAGGTAACAGATTCACCCCTCCACTTT
CASSQVTDSPLHF
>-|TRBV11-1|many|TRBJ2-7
TGTGCCAGCAGCTTGGTTCGGGAGCAGTACTTC
CASSLVREQYF